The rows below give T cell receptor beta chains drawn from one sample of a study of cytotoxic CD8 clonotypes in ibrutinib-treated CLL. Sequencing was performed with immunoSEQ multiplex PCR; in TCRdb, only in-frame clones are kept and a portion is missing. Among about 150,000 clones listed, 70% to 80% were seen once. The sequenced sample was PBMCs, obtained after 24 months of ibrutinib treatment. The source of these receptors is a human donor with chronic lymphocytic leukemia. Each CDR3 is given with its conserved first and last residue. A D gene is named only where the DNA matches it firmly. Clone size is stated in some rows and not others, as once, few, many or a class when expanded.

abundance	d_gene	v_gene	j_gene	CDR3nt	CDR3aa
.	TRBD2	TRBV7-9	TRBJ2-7	TGTGCCAGCAGCTCCACTAGCGGGAACTACGAGCAGTACTTC	CASSSTSGNYEQYF
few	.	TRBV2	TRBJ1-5	TGTGCCAGCAGTCGGCAGGCCGATCAGCCCCAGCATTTT	CASSRQADQPQHF
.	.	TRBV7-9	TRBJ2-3	TGTGCCAGCAGACGATCTTCGGGCACAGATACGCAGTATTTT	CASRRSSGTDTQYF
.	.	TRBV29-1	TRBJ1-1	TGCAGCGTTTTACGGGTACAGAACACTGAAGCTTTCTTT	CSVLRVQNTEAFF
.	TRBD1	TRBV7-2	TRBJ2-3	TGTGCCAGCAGTCCCGGACAGGGGTGGGATACGCAGTATTTT	CASSPGQGWDTQYF
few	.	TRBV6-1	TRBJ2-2	TGTGCCAGCAGTGAAAACCCACTGGCGGGCGGGGAGCTGTTTTTT	CASSENPLAGGELFF
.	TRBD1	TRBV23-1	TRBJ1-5	TGCGCCAGCAGTCCGCGACAGGGGGCCGATCAGCCCCAGCATTTT	CASSPRQGADQPQHF
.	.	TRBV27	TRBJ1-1	TGTGCCACCCGGCCAGGGAATCGGGCTGAAGCTTTCTTT	CATRPGNRAEAFF
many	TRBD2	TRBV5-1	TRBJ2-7	TGCGCCAGCAGCCCCGAGGGGACTAGCGGGTCGTGGGGGTACTTC	CASSPEGTSGSWGYF
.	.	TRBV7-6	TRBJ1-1	TGTGCCAGCAGCTTAGGGGGAAGGGGACAAGCGAACACTGAAGCTTTCTTT	CASSLGGRGQANTEAFF
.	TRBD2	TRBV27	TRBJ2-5	TGTGCCAGCAGTTTCCAATTCTCGGGGAGGGCCGGGGAGACCCAGTACTTC	CASSFQFSGRAGETQYF
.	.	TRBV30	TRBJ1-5	TGTGCCTGGAGTGTACCCGGCAATCAGCCCCAGCATTTT	CAWSVPGNQPQHF
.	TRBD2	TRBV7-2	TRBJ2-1	TGTGCCAGCAGCTATAGTGGTGGGGGGGAGGTGACCTACAATGAGCAGTTCTTC	CASSYSGGGEVTYNEQFF
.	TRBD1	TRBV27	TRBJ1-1	TGTGCCAGCAGTCCCCGGGACAGGGGTGAAGCTTTCTTT	CASSPRDRGEAFF
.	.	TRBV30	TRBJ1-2	TGTGCCTGGAGGGGCCGTCCCAACTATGGCTACACCTTC	CAWRGRPNYGYTF
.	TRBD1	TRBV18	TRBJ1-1	TGTGCCAGCTCGGGACAGCCGAACACTGAAGCTTTCTTT	CASSGQPNTEAFF
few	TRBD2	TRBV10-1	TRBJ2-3	TGCGCCAGCCCCACCCGACGAGCGGGAGGGGCTACGCAGTATTTT	CASPTRRAGGATQYF
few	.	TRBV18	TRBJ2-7	TGTGCCAGCTCACCGAGCTCCTACGAGCAGTACTTC	CASSPSSYEQYF
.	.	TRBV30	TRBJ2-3	TGTGCCTGGAGTGTACTGGGGCCAGATACGCAGTATTTT	CAWSVLGPDTQYF
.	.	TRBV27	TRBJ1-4	TGTGCCAGCAGTTTGGCACAGAGTAATGAAAAACTGTTTTTT	CASSLAQSNEKLFF
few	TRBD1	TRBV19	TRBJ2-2	TGTGCCAGTAGTGGGGGACAGGGTTTACTCGGGGAGCTGTTTTTT	CASSGGQGLLGELFF
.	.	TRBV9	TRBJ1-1	TGTGCCAGCGGCAAGGGCGGCACTGAAGCTTTCTTT	CASGKGGTEAFF
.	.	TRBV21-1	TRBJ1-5	TGTGCCACCCCCTCGGGAGGCAGGGAGGGCAATCAGCCCCAGCATTTT	CATPSGGREGNQPQHF
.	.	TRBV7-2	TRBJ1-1	TGTGCCAGCAGTACGAGGGCTGCGGAAGCTTTCTTT	CASSTRAAEAFF
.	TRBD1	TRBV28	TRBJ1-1	TGTGCCAGCAGCCTGGGACAGGGGGGGGGCACTGAAGCTTTCTTT	CASSLGQGGGTEAFF